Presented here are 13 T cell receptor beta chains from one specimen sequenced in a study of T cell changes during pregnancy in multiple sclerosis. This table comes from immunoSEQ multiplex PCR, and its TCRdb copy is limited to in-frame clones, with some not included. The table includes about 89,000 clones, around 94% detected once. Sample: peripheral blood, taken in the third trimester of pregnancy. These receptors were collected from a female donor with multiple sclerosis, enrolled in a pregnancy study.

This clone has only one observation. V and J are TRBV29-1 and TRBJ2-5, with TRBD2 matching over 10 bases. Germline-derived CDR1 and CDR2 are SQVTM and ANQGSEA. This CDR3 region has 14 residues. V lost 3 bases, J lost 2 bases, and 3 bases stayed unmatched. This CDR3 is CSVESSGSQETQYF. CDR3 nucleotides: TGCAGCGTTGAGTCTAGCGGGAGTCAAGAGACCCAGTACTTC.

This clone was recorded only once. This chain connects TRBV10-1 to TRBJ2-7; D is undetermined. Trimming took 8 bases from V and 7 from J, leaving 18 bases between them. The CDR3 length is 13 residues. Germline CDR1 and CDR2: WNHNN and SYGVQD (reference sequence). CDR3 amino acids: CASGPLAVKEQYF. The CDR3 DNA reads TGCGCCAGCGGCCCTCTTGCGGTGAAGGAGCAGTACTTC.

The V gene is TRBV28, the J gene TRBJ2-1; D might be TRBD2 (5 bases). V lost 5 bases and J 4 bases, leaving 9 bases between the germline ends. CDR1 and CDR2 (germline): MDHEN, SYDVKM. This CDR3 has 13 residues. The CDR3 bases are TGTGCCAGCAGTGACTACAGTTACAATGAGCAGTTCTTC. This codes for CASSDYSYNEQFF.

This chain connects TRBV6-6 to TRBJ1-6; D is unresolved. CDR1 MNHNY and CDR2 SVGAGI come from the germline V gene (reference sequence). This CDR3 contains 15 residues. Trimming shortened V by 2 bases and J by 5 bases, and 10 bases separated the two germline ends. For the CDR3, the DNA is TGTGCCAGCAGTTACCTCAGCGGCGATAATTCACCCCTCCACTTT. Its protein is CASSYLSGDNSPLHF.

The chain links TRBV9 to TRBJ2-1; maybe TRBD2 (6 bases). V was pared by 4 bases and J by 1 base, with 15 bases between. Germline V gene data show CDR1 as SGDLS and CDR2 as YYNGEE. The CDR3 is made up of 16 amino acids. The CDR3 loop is CASSTSGGRSYNEQFF. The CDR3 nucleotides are TGTGCCAGCAGCACAAGCGGAGGGAGGTCCTACAATGAGCAGTTCTTC.

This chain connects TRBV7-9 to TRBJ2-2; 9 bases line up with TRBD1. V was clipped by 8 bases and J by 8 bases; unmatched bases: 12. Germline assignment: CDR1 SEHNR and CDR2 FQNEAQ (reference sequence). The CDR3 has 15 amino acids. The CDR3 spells CASRPGQGAPGELFF. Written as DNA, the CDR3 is TGTGCCAGCCGACCGGGACAGGGAGCACCAGGGGAGCTGTTTTTT.

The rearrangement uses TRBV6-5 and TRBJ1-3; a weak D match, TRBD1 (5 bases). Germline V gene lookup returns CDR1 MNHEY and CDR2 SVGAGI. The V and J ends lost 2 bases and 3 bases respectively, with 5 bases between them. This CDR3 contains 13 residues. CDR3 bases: TGTGCCAGCAGTTACCAGGGTGGAAACACCATATATTTT. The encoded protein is CASSYQGGNTIYF.

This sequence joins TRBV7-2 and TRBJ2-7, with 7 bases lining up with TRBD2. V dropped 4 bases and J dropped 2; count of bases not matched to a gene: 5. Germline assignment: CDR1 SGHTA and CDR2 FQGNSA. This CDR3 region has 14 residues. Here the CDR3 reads CASSSQREPYEQYF. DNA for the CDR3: TGTGCCAGCAGCTCTCAGCGGGAACCCTACGAGCAGTACTTC.

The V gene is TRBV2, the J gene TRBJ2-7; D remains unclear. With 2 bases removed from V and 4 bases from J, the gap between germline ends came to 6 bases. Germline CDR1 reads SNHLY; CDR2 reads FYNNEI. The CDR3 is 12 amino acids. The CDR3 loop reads CASSESVYEQYF. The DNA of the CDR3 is TGTGCCAGCAGTGAAAGCGTATACGAGCAGTACTTC.

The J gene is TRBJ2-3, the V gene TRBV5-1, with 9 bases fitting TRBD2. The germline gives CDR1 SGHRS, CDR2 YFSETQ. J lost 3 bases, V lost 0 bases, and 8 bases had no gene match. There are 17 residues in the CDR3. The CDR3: CASSLVLAGVETDTQYF. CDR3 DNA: TGCGCCAGCAGCTTGGTTTTAGCGGGAGTCGAAACAGATACGCAGTATTTT.

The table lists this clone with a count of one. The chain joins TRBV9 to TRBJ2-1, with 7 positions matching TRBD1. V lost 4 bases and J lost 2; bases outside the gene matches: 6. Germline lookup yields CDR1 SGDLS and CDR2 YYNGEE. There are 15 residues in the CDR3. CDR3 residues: CASSPGQDPYNEQFF. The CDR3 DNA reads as TGTGCCAGCAGCCCCGGACAGGATCCCTACAATGAGCAGTTCTTC.

The DNA of the CDR3 is TGTGCCAGTAGTATCGGCGGGAGCTACAATGAGCAGTTCTTC. It codes for CASSIGGSYNEQFF. This rearrangement joins TRBV19 to TRBJ2-1; 7 bases are shared with TRBD2. The CDR3 consists of 14 residues. The V and J ends lost 3 bases and 3 bases, in that order; junction bases with no gene match: 2. Per germline, CDR1 LNHDA and CDR2 SQIVND (reference sequence).

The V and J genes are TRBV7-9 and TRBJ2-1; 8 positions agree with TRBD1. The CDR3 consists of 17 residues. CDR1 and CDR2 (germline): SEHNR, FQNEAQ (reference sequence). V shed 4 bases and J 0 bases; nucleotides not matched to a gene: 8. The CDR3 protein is CASSYPGDRGSYNEQFF. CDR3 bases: TGTGCCAGCAGCTATCCTGGAGACAGGGGCTCCTACAATGAGCAGTTCTTC.